A single count supports the clone carrying this T cell receptor (beta chain). The antigen remains undetermined. This sample also contains other DNA sequences that code for the same CDR3. Primers included in the PCR were 60 Vbeta and 13 Jbeta primers. Repertoires were generated with immunoSEQ multiplex PCR, while TCRdb's copy carries only in-frame clones and drops some. Of about 150,000 clones listed, roughly 85% are singletons. This entry comes from a study of cytomegalovirus exposure and HLA in healthy donors. Study results and caveats: Sequencing depth across donors, presence/absence analyses assumed, was roughly uniform. In a later analysis, HLA-associated beta chains showed higher expansion and lower generation probabilities than comparable chains. Among CMV-associated TCR beta chains, most appeared HLA-restricted in a later analysis.

The receptor comes from a woman between 18 and 29 years old in good health and CMV-seronegative. The sample taken for sequencing was PBMCs.

This chain's CDR3 is CASSRTGGYGYTF. For the CDR3, the DNA is TGTGCCAGCAGTCGGACAGGGGGTTATGGCTACACCTTC. The chain employs TRBV28 and TRBJ1-2, with 10 bases identical to TRBD1. Germline V CDR1 and CDR2: MDHEN, SYDVKM. The CDR3 is 13 residues long. V shed 5 bases and J 5 bases; nucleotides not matched to a gene: 2.